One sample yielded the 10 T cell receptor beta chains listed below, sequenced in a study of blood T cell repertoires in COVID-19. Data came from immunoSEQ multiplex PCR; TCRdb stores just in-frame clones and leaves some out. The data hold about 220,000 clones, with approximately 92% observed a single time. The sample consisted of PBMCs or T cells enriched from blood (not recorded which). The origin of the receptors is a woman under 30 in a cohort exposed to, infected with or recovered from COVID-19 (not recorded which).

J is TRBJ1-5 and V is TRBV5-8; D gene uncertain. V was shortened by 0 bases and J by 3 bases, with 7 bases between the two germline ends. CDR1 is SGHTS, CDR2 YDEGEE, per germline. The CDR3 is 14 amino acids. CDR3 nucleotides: TGTGCCAGCAGCTTGGAACAGATCAATCAGCCCCAGCATTTT. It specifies CASSLEQINQPQHF. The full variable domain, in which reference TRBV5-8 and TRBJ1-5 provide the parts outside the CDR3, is EAGVTQSPTHLIKTRGQQATLRCSPISGHTSVYWYQQALGLGLQFLLWYDEGEERNRGNFPPRFSGRQFPNYSSELNVNALELEDSALYLCASSLEQINQPQHFGDGTRLSIL.

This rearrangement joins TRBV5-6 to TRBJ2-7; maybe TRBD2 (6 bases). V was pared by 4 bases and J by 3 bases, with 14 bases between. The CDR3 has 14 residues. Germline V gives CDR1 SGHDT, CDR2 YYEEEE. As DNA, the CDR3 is TGTGCCAGCAGCCTTCTGGGGGACTTCTACGAGCAGTACTTC. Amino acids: CASSLLGDFYEQYF.

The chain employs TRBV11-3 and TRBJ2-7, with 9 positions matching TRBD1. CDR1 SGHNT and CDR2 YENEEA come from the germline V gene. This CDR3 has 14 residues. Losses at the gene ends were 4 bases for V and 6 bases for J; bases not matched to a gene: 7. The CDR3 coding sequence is TGTGCCAGCAGCTCCGGGACAGGGTTTGGCGAGCAGTACTTC. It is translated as CASSSGTGFGEQYF.

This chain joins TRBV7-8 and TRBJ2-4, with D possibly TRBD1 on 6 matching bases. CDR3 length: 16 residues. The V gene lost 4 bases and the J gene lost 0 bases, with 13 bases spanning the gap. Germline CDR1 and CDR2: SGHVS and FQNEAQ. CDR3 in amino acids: CASSSTGTLAKNIQYF. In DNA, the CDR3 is TGTGCCAGCAGCTCCACAGGGACCCTAGCCAAAAACATTCAGTACTTC.

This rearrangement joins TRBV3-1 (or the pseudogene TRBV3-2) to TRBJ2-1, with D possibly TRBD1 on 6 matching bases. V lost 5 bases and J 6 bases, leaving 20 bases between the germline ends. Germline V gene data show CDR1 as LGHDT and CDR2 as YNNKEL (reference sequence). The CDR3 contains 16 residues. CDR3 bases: TGTGCCAGCAGCGGATCCAGGGGCATAGGGCTCAATGAGCAGTTCTTC. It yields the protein CASSGSRGIGLNEQFF.

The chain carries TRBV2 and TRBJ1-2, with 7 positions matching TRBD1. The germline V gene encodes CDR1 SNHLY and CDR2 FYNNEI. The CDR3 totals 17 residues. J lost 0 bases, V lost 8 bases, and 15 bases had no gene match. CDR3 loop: CASLTRRRDRTNYGYTF. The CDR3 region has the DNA TGTGCCAGCCTGACGCGAAGGAGGGACAGAACTAACTATGGCTACACCTTC.

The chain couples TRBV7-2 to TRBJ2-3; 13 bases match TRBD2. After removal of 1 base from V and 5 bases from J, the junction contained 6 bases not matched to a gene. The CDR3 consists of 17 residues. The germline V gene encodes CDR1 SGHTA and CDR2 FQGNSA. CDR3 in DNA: TGTGCCAGCAGCTTAGTGGGGACTAGCGGGGCGGTAGATACGCAGTATTTT. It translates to CASSLVGTSGAVDTQYF.

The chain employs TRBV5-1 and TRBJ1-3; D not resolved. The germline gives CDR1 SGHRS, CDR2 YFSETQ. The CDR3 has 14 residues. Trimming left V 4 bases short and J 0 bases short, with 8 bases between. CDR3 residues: CASSPEHSGNTIYF. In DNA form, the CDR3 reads TGCGCCAGCAGCCCGGAGCACTCTGGAAACACCATATATTTT.

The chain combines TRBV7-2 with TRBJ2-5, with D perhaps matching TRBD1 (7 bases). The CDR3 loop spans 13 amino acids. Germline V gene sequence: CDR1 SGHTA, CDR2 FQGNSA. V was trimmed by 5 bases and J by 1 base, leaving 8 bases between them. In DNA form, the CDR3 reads TGTGCCAGCAGCCAGGGGGGCCAAGAGACCCAGTACTTC. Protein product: CASSQGGQETQYF.

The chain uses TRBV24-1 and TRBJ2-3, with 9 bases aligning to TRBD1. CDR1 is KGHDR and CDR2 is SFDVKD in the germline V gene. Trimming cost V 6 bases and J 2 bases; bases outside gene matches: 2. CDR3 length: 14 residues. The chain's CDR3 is CATSRTGATDTQYF. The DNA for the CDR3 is TGTGCCACCAGTAGGACAGGGGCCACAGATACGCAGTATTTT.